The 30 T cell receptor beta chains listed next were all sequenced from one sample in a study of T-cell memory formation after mild COVID-19. Using its own MiXCR run on the 5' RACE reads, TCRdb lists one record per CDR3 protein. This sample yields about 140,000 distinct CDR3 sequences, of which 25% are seen a single time; roughly 25% belongs to the top ten. Sequenced sample: PBMCs or a T cell subset sorted from them (not recorded which). These receptors were collected from an adult woman who had mild COVID-19 (a few samples of this study predate the infection). Cell type and time point are not known.

The V call is TRBV27, the J call TRBJ1-2; D perhaps matches TRBD1 (6 bases). The germline V gene encodes CDR1 MNHEY and CDR2 SMNVEV (reference sequence). The CDR3 is made up of 13 amino acids. Trimming removed 0 bases at V and 5 bases at J, with 7 bases between. CDR3 amino acids: CASSLSTGYGYTF. The CDR3 DNA follows: TGTGCCAGCAGTTTATCGACAGGATATGGCTACACCTTC.

This clonotype appeared a few times. The chain recombines TRBV7-9 with TRBJ1-1, with a weak D call TRBD1 (6 bases). V was trimmed by 4 bases and J by 7 bases, leaving 10 bases between them. This CDR3 comprises 12 residues. The V gene's germline CDR1 is SEHNR and CDR2 FQNEAQ (reference sequence). The CDR3 region has the DNA TGTGCCAGCAGCTCCTACAGGGATGAAGCTTTCTTT. It translates to CASSSYRDEAFF.

This clonotype was picked up many times. The chain joins TRBV18 to TRBJ2-7, with 10 nucleotides matching TRBD2. The CDR3 consists of 15 residues. CDR1 and CDR2 (germline): KGHSH, LQKENI. The trim removed 6 bases at V and 2 bases at J, leaving 7 bases unmatched. CDR3 nucleotide sequence: TGTGCCAGCTCCCTTGACGGGACTAGCGCCTACGAGCAGTACTTC. Protein sequence: CASSLDGTSAYEQYF.

The chain links TRBV7-9 to TRBJ2-1; D tentatively reads TRBD1 or TRBD2 (5 bases each). Per germline, CDR1 SEHNR and CDR2 FQNEAQ (reference sequence). This CDR3 has 14 amino acids. V gave up 4 bases and J gave up 8 bases, with 15 bases separating them. The CDR3 loop reads CASSSPGQGDEQFF. The CDR3 DNA is TGTGCCAGCAGCTCCCCAGGTCAGGGAGATGAGCAGTTCTTC.

This clonotype was seen more than once but under ten times. The chain has TRBV6-2 or TRBV6-3 and TRBJ2-7; D not resolved. Trimming took off 7 bases at V and 4 bases at J, with 14 bases between the two ends. This CDR3 comprises 13 residues. Germline V gene sequence: CDR1 MNHEY, CDR2 SVGEGT. The CDR3 protein is CASTPEVVYEQYF. CDR3 nucleotides: TGTGCCAGCACCCCCGAGGTCGTATACGAGCAGTACTTC.

V gene TRBV2 combines with J gene TRBJ1-2; D is uncertain. CDR1 and CDR2 from the germline V gene are SNHLY and FYNNEI. The V end lost 2 bases, the J end lost 8 bases, and 21 bases lay between the germline ends. This CDR3 is built from 16 residues. The CDR3 reads CASSESPTVTALGYTF. In DNA, the CDR3 is TGTGCCAGCAGTGAAAGCCCCACAGTAACCGCTTTAGGCTACACCTTC.

The chain is built from TRBV5-1 and TRBJ1-2, with no clear D. CDR1 and CDR2 from the germline V gene are SGHRS and YFSETQ. The V gene lost 0 bases and the J gene lost 7 bases, with 13 bases spanning the gap. The CDR3 totals 14 residues. Here the CDR3 DNA reads TGCGCCAGCAGCTTGGGTACGGGATTCGGTGGCTACACCTTC. It encodes CASSLGTGFGGYTF.

This sequence joins TRBV3-1 and TRBJ2-5, with D possibly being TRBD1 or TRBD2 (6 bases each). This CDR3 is 17 amino acids long. Germline lookup yields CDR1 LGHDT and CDR2 YNNKEL (reference sequence). V lost 4 bases and J lost 5, with 23 bases in between. The CDR3 region has the DNA TGTGCCAGCAGCCCCCGAGAGGGGGGCTTTGCGGGGGAGACCCAGTACTTC. Encoded protein: CASSPREGGFAGETQYF.

V gene TRBV19 combines with J gene TRBJ1-1; no reliable D call. The CDR3 sequence is 13 residues long. The ends were cut back, 3 bases at V and 5 bases at J, with 10 bases in the middle. CDR1 is LNHDA, CDR2 SQIVND, per germline (reference sequence). Here the CDR3 reads CASSISDGTEAFF. The CDR3 bases are TGTGCCAGTAGTATCTCCGATGGGACTGAAGCTTTCTTT.

Ten or more counts support this clonotype. CDR3 loop: CATRHKRGDRQETQYF. In DNA, the CDR3 is TGCGCCACGCGTCACAAAAGGGGGGACAGGCAAGAGACCCAGTACTTC. J is TRBJ2-5 and V is TRBV23-1; 8 bases are shared with TRBD1. Being an ORF, TRBV23-1 has a function that is uncertain. V shed 10 bases and J 2 bases; nucleotides not matched to a gene: 15. This CDR3 is 16 amino acids long.

This clonotype showed up just a few times. The chain has TRBV7-2 and TRBJ2-5; TRBD2 agrees at 11 bases. Germline V gene data show CDR1 as SGHTA and CDR2 as FQGNSA. CDR3 length: 15 amino acids. With 3 bases clipped from V and 1 base from J, the junction kept 1 base outside the gene matches. Here the CDR3 DNA reads TGTGCCAGCAGCTTCCTAGCGGGGGGCCAAGAGACCCAGTACTTC. This translates into CASSFLAGGQETQYF.

The sample holds a few counts of this clonotype. The chain carries TRBV12-3 or TRBV12-4 and TRBJ2-1; TRBD2 might be the D (5 bases). This CDR3 has 13 amino acids. V was pared by 1 base and J by 9 bases, with 10 bases between. The DNA of the CDR3 is TGTGCCAGCAGTTTAGGTGCGGGCAGTGAGCAGTTCTTC. As protein: CASSLGAGSEQFF.

A few counts support this clonotype. The CDR3 DNA is TGCGCCAGCAGCCAAGAGAGGCTTGCATTCTACGAGCAGTACTTC. Translated, it gives CASSQERLAFYEQYF. The J gene is TRBJ2-7, the V gene TRBV4-1; the D is unclear. Trimming removed 0 bases at V and 3 bases at J, with 12 bases between. The CDR3 is made up of 15 amino acids. Germline lookup yields CDR1 MGHRA and CDR2 YSYEKL.

This clonotype was counted a few times. The chain links TRBV30 to TRBJ2-7, with no clear D. Germline CDR1 GTSNPN, CDR2 SVGIG (reference sequence). The CDR3 has 12 residues. V was shortened by 4 bases and J by 6 bases, with 13 bases between the two germline ends. For the CDR3, the DNA is TGTGCCTGGACCTCGGTGGGTCTCGAGCAGTACTTC. Residues: CAWTSVGLEQYF. The variable domain in full, completed from reference TRBV30 and TRBJ2-7, reads SQTIHQWPATLVQPVGSPLSLECTVEGTSNPNLYWYRQAAGRGLQLLFYSVGIGQISSEVPQNLSASRPQDRQFILSSKKLLLSDSGFYLCAWTSVGLEQYFGPGTRLTVT.

This clonotype was observed a few times. The CDR3 spells CASSYGDRTTDTQYF. In DNA form, the CDR3 reads TGTGCCAGCAGTTATGGGGACAGGACCACAGATACGCAGTATTTT. V gene TRBV6-2 or TRBV6-3 combines with J gene TRBJ2-3, with 8 bases lining up with TRBD1. This CDR3 has 15 amino acids. Germline lookup yields CDR1 MNHEY and CDR2 SVGEGT. With V trimmed by 3 bases and J by 2 bases, 4 bases remained unmatched.

This chain links TRBV7-8 with TRBJ1-1, with D unresolved. Germline CDR1 and CDR2: SGHVS and FQNEAQ. This CDR3 comprises 15 residues. With 1 base removed from V and 1 base from J, the gap between germline ends came to 10 bases. This CDR3 is CASSLGSAANTEAFF. In DNA form, the CDR3 reads TGTGCCAGCAGCTTAGGATCGGCAGCGAACACTGAAGCTTTCTTT. The full variable domain, its missing parts supplied by reference TRBV7-8 and TRBJ1-1, is GAGVSQSPRYKVAKRGQDVALRCDPISGHVSLFWYQQALGQGPEFLTYFQNEAQLDKSGLPSDRFFAERPEGSVSTLKIQRTQQEDSAVYLCASSLGSAANTEAFFGQGTRLTVV.

The chain combines TRBV6-5 with TRBJ2-7; 7 bases align to TRBD1. CDR3 size: 13 residues. Germline V gene sequence: CDR1 MNHEY, CDR2 SVGAGI. V was pared by 2 bases and J by 5 bases, with 3 bases of the junction left unmatched. This CDR3 is CASSYKGAHEQYF. The CDR3 DNA reads as TGTGCCAGCAGTTACAAGGGGGCCCACGAGCAGTACTTC.

J is TRBJ2-7 and V is TRBV20-1; possible D gene TRBD1, 6 bases. There are 14 residues in the CDR3. Germline V gives CDR1 DFQATT, CDR2 SNEGSKA (reference sequence). CDR3 loop: CSSRGGTTGYEQYF. The CDR3 coding sequence is TGCAGCTCACGAGGGGGAACGACAGGCTACGAGCAGTACTTC.

In this sample, this clonotype turned up a few times. The genes are TRBV29-1 and TRBJ2-2, with D perhaps TRBD2 (6 bases). Germline values: CDR1 SQVTM, CDR2 ANQGSEA. Trimming cost V 2 bases and J 4 bases, with 8 bases left between them. The CDR3 contains 13 residues. The CDR3 DNA is TGCAGCGTTGAATTGGGAGGCACCGGGGAGCTGTTTTTT. It yields the protein CSVELGGTGELFF.

The sample holds a few counts of this clonotype. CDR3 in DNA: TGTGCCAGCGGCAGGGGCGAGACAGATACGCAGTATTTT. Its protein is CASGRGETDTQYF. The rearrangement uses TRBV11-2 and TRBJ2-3; tentatively, D is TRBD1 (6 bases). V was clipped by 8 bases and J by 3 bases, with 12 bases between them. CDR1 is SGHAT, CDR2 FQNNGV, per germline. The CDR3 length is 13 residues.

This chain connects TRBV7-8 to TRBJ1-1; possible D gene TRBD1, 6 bases. CDR3 size: 14 residues. V was trimmed by 2 bases and J by 4 bases, leaving 11 bases between them. Germline-derived CDR1 and CDR2 are SGHVS and FQNEAQ. As DNA, the CDR3 is TGTGCCAGCAGCTTATCTAGGGGGGGCACTGAAGCTTTCTTT. Its translation: CASSLSRGGTEAFF.

There are a few counts of this clonotype. The chain carries TRBV20-1 and TRBJ2-7; maybe TRBD2 (6 bases). The V gene lost 0 bases and the J gene lost 2 bases, with 14 bases spanning the gap. CDR1 is DFQATT and CDR2 is SNEGSKA in the germline V gene (reference sequence). This CDR3 has 15 residues. CDR3 protein: CSARDRASETYEQYF. The CDR3 DNA reads as TGCAGTGCTAGAGATAGGGCTAGCGAGACCTACGAGCAGTACTTC.

The chain links TRBV5-5 to TRBJ2-5; D gene uncertain. V gave up 2 bases and J gave up 2 bases, with 7 bases separating them. The length of the CDR3 is 13 residues. Germline CDR1 is SGHKS and CDR2 is YYEKEE (reference sequence). CDR3 DNA sequence: TGTGCCAGCAGCTTTGGTTCTCAAGAGACCCAGTACTTC. This sequence encodes CASSFGSQETQYF.

This clonotype turned up a few times. The chain employs TRBV4-1 and TRBJ2-3; the D gene is possibly TRBD1 (6 bases). The CDR3 consists of 15 residues. Germline CDR1 is MGHRA and CDR2 is YSYEKL. V gave up 1 base and J gave up 4 bases, with 12 bases separating them. DNA of the CDR3: TGCGCCAGCAGCCAAGGTGTTGGGGGCGCAGATACGCAGTATTTT. It encodes CASSQGVGGADTQYF.

The sample holds a few counts of this clonotype. Written as DNA, the CDR3 is TGTGCCAGTAGTATAGCAGGGTCGAACAATGAGCAGTTCTTC. This encodes CASSIAGSNNEQFF. The V gene is TRBV19, the J gene TRBJ2-1; D may be TRBD1 (5 bases). Trimming removed 1 base at V and 5 bases at J, with 9 bases between. The CDR3 is 14 residues long. Germline V gene sequence: CDR1 LNHDA, CDR2 SQIVND (reference sequence).

Details on this clonotype: The germline gene is not matched at one end of the junction; a read error may be the cause. This chain joins TRBV3-1 and TRBJ2-1; D is unresolved. The CDR3 covers 14 residues. Germline assignment: CDR1 LGHDT and CDR2 YNNKEL (reference sequence). CDR3 amino acids: CASSPESSYYEQFF. DNA for the CDR3: TGTGCCAGCAGCCCAGAGAGCTCCTACTATGAGCAGTTCTTC.

This clonotype was counted a few times. The rearrangement joins TRBV6-1 to TRBJ2-1; the D gene could be TRBD1 or TRBD2 (5 bases each). From germline, CDR1 is MNHNS and CDR2 SASEGT. V was trimmed by 2 bases and J by 3 bases, leaving 11 bases between them. The length of the CDR3 is 15 residues. The CDR3 coding sequence is TGTGCCAGCAGTGAACGGGACGCTCTCTACAATGAGCAGTTCTTC. It codes for CASSERDALYNEQFF.

The V and J genes are TRBV20-1 and TRBJ2-1, with 9 bases aligning to TRBD1. Trimming took 5 bases from V and 8 from J; bases not matched to a gene: 10. Germline loops: CDR1 DFQATT, CDR2 SNEGSKA (reference sequence). The length of the CDR3 is 14 residues. CDR3 DNA sequence: TGCAGTGCTGTAGGGGGACAGGGACTCTATGAGCAGTTCTTC. Translation gives CSAVGGQGLYEQFF.

The chain links TRBV25-1 to TRBJ2-2; a weak D match, TRBD2 (6 bases). Trimming left V 7 bases short and J 13 bases short, with 19 bases between. Germline lookup yields CDR1 MGHDK and CDR2 SYGVNS. The CDR3 covers 13 residues. In DNA form, the CDR3 reads TGTGCCAGCACCGCCGGAGGGCCTGTTGGGCTGTTTTTT. Translation: CASTAGGPVGLFF.

In this sample, this clonotype turned up a few times. The chain combines TRBV7-7 with TRBJ2-5; D possibly corresponds to TRBD1 (8 bases). V lost 5 bases to trimming and J lost 4 bases, with 17 bases between them. The germline gives CDR1 SSHAT, CDR2 FNYEAQ (reference sequence). The CDR3 length is 15 residues. CDR3 protein: CASSPRQGRGETQYF. The CDR3 coding sequence is TGTGCCAGCAGCCCCCGACAGGGGAGGGGAGAGACCCAGTACTTC.